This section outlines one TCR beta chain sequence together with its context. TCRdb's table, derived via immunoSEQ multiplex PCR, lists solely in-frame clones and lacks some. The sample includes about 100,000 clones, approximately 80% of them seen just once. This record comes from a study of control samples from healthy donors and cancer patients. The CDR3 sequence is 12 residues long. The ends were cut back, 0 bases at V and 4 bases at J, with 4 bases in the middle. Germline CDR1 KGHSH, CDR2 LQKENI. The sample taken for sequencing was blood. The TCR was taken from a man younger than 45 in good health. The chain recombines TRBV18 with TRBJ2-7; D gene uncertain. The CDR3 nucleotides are TGTGCCAGCTCACCACCCGGATACGAGCAGTACTTC. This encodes CASSPPGYEQYF.